The clone carrying this T cell receptor (beta chain) was detected a few times. The antigen remains unidentified. Graft donor-derived T-allo10 cells were described as host-alloantigen-specific, anergic, and alloantigen-specifically suppressive. V was pared by 0 bases and J by 6 bases, with 14 bases between. CDR3 length equals 15 residues. Germline V gives CDR1 SGHRS, CDR2 YFSETQ. This entry is derived from a study of type 1 regulatory T cells. As for the study in general: An in vitro protocol generated T-allo10, a Tr1-enriched, alloantigen-specific CD4 T cell product.

From the reads, TCRdb called clonotypes with MiXCR, one entry per CDR3 protein. The sample lists around 69,000 distinct CDR3 sequences; nearly 65% were seen once. The sequenced sample was cultured T cells, either the whole culture or a sorted T cell fraction (not recorded which). The subset is: Tr1-enriched cell product generated in vitro against host alloantigens. This rearrangement joins TRBV5-1 to TRBJ2-3, with a possible D match to TRBD2 (6 bases). The clonotype originates from a human donor in good health. This CDR3 is CASSLGGGVSDTQYF. In DNA, the CDR3 is TGCGCCAGCAGCTTGGGGGGAGGCGTTTCGGATACGCAGTATTTT.